These 26 T cell receptor beta chains were sequenced from one sample in a study of T-cell memory formation after mild COVID-19. MiXCR was run by TCRdb on the 5' RACE reads, yielding one entry per CDR3 protein. Of about 390,000 distinct CDR3 sequences listed, more than 15% are singletons. Sequencing was performed on PBMCs or a T cell subset sorted from them (not recorded which). The receptors stem from a man aged 18-30 years who had mild COVID-19 (a few samples of this study predate the infection). Cell type and time point are not known.

The gene calls are TRBV5-1 and TRBJ2-1, with D unresolved. The ends were cut back, 1 base at V and 4 bases at J, with 12 bases in the middle. This CDR3 has 15 residues. CDR1 is SGHRS and CDR2 is YFSETQ in the germline V gene. CDR3 DNA sequence: TGCGCCAGCAGCTTGTCTTCGACGCAATACAATGAGCAGTTCTTC. It yields the protein CASSLSSTQYNEQFF.

This clonotype was observed a few times. This chain connects TRBV7-2 to TRBJ2-3, with 10 bases identical to TRBD2. CDR3 length: 15 amino acids. Germline V gene lookup returns CDR1 SGHTA and CDR2 FQGNSA. V lost 4 bases to trimming and J lost 4 bases; unmatched junction nucleotides: 5. The CDR3, as DNA: TGTGCCAGCAGCTCAAGCGGGGGGGCGCCAGATACGCAGTATTTT. Translated, it gives CASSSSGGAPDTQYF.

The rearrangement links TRBV28 to TRBJ2-7; tentative D call: TRBD1 (6 bases). Trimming left V 5 bases short and J 0 bases short, with 11 bases between. CDR3 length: 14 amino acids. Looked up from germline, CDR1 is MDHEN and CDR2 is SYDVKM. CDR3 DNA sequence: TGTGCCAGCAGTGCCCCAGGGGACTCCTACGAGCAGTACGTC. It translates to CASSAPGDSYEQYV.

The chain couples TRBV12-3 or TRBV12-4 to TRBJ2-1, with D perhaps TRBD1 (5 bases). Trimming cost V 6 bases and J 9 bases, with 15 bases left between them. CDR3 size: 13 residues. In DNA, the CDR3 is TGTGCCAGCAGCCCCAGCAGGGTTGGTGAGCAGTTCTTC. It is translated as CASSPSRVGEQFF.

The V and J genes are TRBV2 and TRBJ2-2; 11 bases map to TRBD1. The CDR3 is made up of 14 amino acids. The trim removed 6 bases at V and 6 bases at J, leaving 3 bases unmatched. Germline loops: CDR1 SNHLY, CDR2 FYNNEI. In nucleotides, the CDR3 is TGTGCCAGCAGGGACAGGGGGCCGGCCGGGGAGCTGTTTTTT. Protein sequence: CASRDRGPAGELFF.

This clonotype was recorded a few times. The chain couples TRBV18 to TRBJ2-1, with D possibly being TRBD2 (7 bases). This CDR3 has 16 amino acids. With 2 bases removed from V and 4 bases from J, the gap between germline ends came to 15 bases. Germline CDR1 KGHSH, CDR2 LQKENI. CDR3 DNA: TGTGCCAGCTCACCAAACCTCGCGGGGGCATACAATGAGCAGTTCTTC. Translated: CASSPNLAGAYNEQFF.

This chain connects TRBV19 to TRBJ2-1, with D perhaps matching TRBD2 (6 bases). This CDR3 spans 14 amino acids. Trimming cost V 4 bases and J 4 bases, with 11 bases left between them. From germline, CDR1 is LNHDA and CDR2 SQIVND (reference sequence). The CDR3 region has the DNA TGTGCCAGTAGTAGCGGGGATACTTACAATGAGCAGTTCTTC. Translating gives CASSSGDTYNEQFF.

This clonotype showed up just a few times. This CDR3 reads CASSESGETQYF. CDR3 sequence (DNA): TGCGCCAGCAGTGAGTCGGGAGAGACCCAGTACTTC. The genes are TRBV10-2 and TRBJ2-5, with D unclear. Per the germline V gene, CDR1 is WSHSY and CDR2 is SAAADI. V lost 0 bases to trimming and J lost 4 bases, with 3 bases between them. The CDR3 is 12 residues long.

The chain uses TRBV11-2 and TRBJ2-7; 11 nucleotides align to TRBD2. There are 14 residues in the CDR3. V lost 7 bases and J lost 2; bases outside the gene matches: 4. Germline V gives CDR1 SGHAT, CDR2 FQNNGV. CDR3 protein: CASTLAGVTYEQYV. The CDR3 DNA is TGTGCCAGCACACTAGCGGGGGTAACCTACGAGCAGTACGTC.

The rearrangement uses TRBV7-3 and TRBJ1-4; the D is unclear. In germline, CDR1 is SGHTA, CDR2 FQGTGA. CDR3 length: 9 residues. V gave up 1 base and J gave up 14 bases, with 2 bases separating them. As DNA, the CDR3 is TGTGCCAGCAGCTTAAAGCTGTTTTTT. Amino acids: CASSLKLFF.

The J gene is TRBJ2-5, the V gene TRBV4-3; 9 bases align to TRBD1. This CDR3 has 13 amino acids. V dropped 2 bases and J dropped 10; count of bases not matched to a gene: 5. CDR1 and CDR2 from the germline V gene are LGHNA and YSLEER. The DNA of the CDR3 is TGCGCCAGCAGCCAAAGACAGGGGGTTGACCAGTACTTC. Translated: CASSQRQGVDQYF.

The J gene is TRBJ2-3, the V gene TRBV7-9; a weak D match, TRBD2 (5 bases). The length of the CDR3 is 16 residues. V was clipped by 5 bases and J by 0 bases, with 15 bases between them. The germline V gene has CDR1 SEHNR and CDR2 FQNEAQ (reference sequence). CDR3 sequence reads: CASSPLYEGSTDTQYF. DNA for the CDR3: TGTGCCAGCAGCCCCCTTTACGAGGGAAGCACAGATACGCAGTATTTT.

The gene calls are TRBV6-2 or TRBV6-3 and TRBJ2-1; D call uncertain. The germline V and J ends were trimmed by 2 bases and 7 bases, with 6 bases remaining between them. This CDR3 has 12 amino acids. Per germline, CDR1 MNHEY and CDR2 SVGEGT. CDR3 protein: CASSYGMNEQFF. The CDR3 DNA reads TGTGCCAGCAGTTACGGTATGAATGAGCAGTTCTTC.

This clonotype was picked up a small number of times. This sequence joins TRBV12-3 or TRBV12-4 and TRBJ2-7; 9 bases map to TRBD1. The CDR3 has 15 amino acids. Trimming at V came to 3 bases and at J to 5 bases, leaving 8 bases not matched to a gene. The DNA for the CDR3 is TGTGCCAGCAGTTTCCCGGACAGGGGAAAGCACGAGCAGTACTTC. Translating it yields CASSFPDRGKHEQYF.

The chain recombines TRBV7-3 with TRBJ2-1, with 13 bases identical to TRBD2. Per germline, CDR1 SGHTA and CDR2 FQGTGA. The junction had 15 bases not matched to a gene; V was cut back by 5 bases and J by 8 bases. The CDR3 extends over 18 amino acids. The CDR3 loop reads CASSPGLAGDNPGHEQFF. CDR3 DNA sequence: TGTGCCAGCAGCCCCGGACTAGCGGGGGATAACCCGGGGCATGAGCAGTTCTTC.

There are a few counts of this clonotype. The V and J genes are TRBV7-6 and TRBJ2-5; D is ambiguous. Germline CDR1 reads SGHVS; CDR2 reads FNYEAQ. This CDR3 region has 12 residues. The germline V and J ends were trimmed by 5 bases and 2 bases, with 6 bases remaining between them. CDR3 amino acids: CASSHSQETQYF. The CDR3 coding sequence is TGTGCCAGCAGCCATTCTCAAGAGACCCAGTACTTC. The full variable domain, with the rest looked up from reference TRBV7-6 and TRBJ2-5, is GAGVSQSPRYKVTKRGQDVALRCDPISGHVSLYWYRQALGQGPEFLTYFNYEAQQDKSGLPNDRFSAERPEGSISTLTIQRTEQRDSAMYRCASSHSQETQYFGPGTRLLVL.

The V gene is TRBV12-3 or TRBV12-4, the J gene TRBJ1-5; D gene ambiguous. The CDR3 totals 14 residues. Trimming cost V 4 bases and J 6 bases, with 13 bases left between them. CDR3 protein: CASSSTRGGQPQHF. CDR3 DNA: TGTGCCAGCAGTTCTACCCGGGGAGGTCAGCCCCAGCATTTT.

V is TRBV20-1 and J is TRBJ1-1; D ambiguous. Trimming shortened V by 6 bases and J by 5 bases, and 13 bases separated the two germline ends. The CDR3 has 12 residues. The germline gives CDR1 DFQATT, CDR2 SNEGSKA (reference sequence). This chain's CDR3 is CSANDQRTEAFF. DNA of the CDR3: TGCAGTGCCAATGACCAGAGGACTGAAGCTTTCTTT.

This clonotype was seen a few times. The chain is built from TRBV5-1 and TRBJ2-5; 9 bases are a match to TRBD2. Trimming at V came to 0 bases and at J to 5 bases, leaving 8 bases not matched to a gene. CDR1 is SGHRS and CDR2 is YFSETQ in the germline V gene. This CDR3 has 16 amino acids. Written as DNA, the CDR3 is TGCGCCAGCAGCTTGGAGGGAGCTAGCGGGGCCGAGACCCAGTACTTC. This sequence encodes CASSLEGASGAETQYF.

This clonotype has just a few counts. V usage is TRBV20-1 and J usage is TRBJ1-4, with D uncertain. The CDR3 has 11 residues. Germline V CDR1 and CDR2: DFQATT, SNEGSKA (reference sequence). The V gene lost 7 bases and the J gene lost 9 bases, with 12 bases spanning the gap. DNA for the CDR3: TGCAGTGGGGCGGAGGGAAAAAAACTGTTTTTT. Protein sequence: CSGAEGKKLFF.

CDR3 DNA: TGTGCCAGCTCACCACCAGGTCGGGGCTATGGCTACACCTTC. Its protein is CASSPPGRGYGYTF. The chain has TRBV18 and TRBJ1-2; D ambiguous. Trimming removed 0 bases at V and 4 bases at J, with 9 bases between. There are 14 residues in the CDR3. Germline V gene lookup returns CDR1 KGHSH and CDR2 LQKENI.

This clonotype was recorded at least ten times. The gene calls are TRBV29-1 and TRBJ2-5, with 10 bases that match TRBD2. The CDR3 contains 16 residues. V was clipped by 5 bases and J by 0 bases; unmatched bases: 9. The germline V gene encodes CDR1 SQVTM and CDR2 ANQGSEA. CDR3 in amino acids: CSVLSGGSQYQETQYF. The CDR3 DNA reads TGCAGCGTTCTTAGCGGGGGGTCCCAGTACCAAGAGACCCAGTACTTC.

This sequence joins TRBV4-3 and TRBJ1-1, with a tentative D call TRBD1 (5 bases). The CDR3 has 16 residues. Trimming removed 3 bases at V and 0 bases at J, with 14 bases between. Germline loops: CDR1 LGHNA, CDR2 YSLEER. The CDR3 region is CASSQGVGYMNTEAFF. The CDR3 DNA sequence: TGCGCCAGCAGCCAGGGGGTTGGTTACATGAACACTGAAGCTTTCTTT.

The V call is TRBV20-1, the J call TRBJ2-3; perhaps TRBD2 as D (5 bases). V dropped 2 bases and J dropped 6 bases, with 18 bases sitting between them. This CDR3 is 15 amino acids long. Germline CDR1 and CDR2: DFQATT and SNEGSKA (reference sequence). The CDR3 region is CSARMLAGFRDTQYF. The CDR3 coding sequence is TGCAGTGCTAGAATGCTAGCCGGATTTCGGGATACGCAGTATTTT.

CDR3 in amino acids: CSAGGGTGQEQFF. CDR3 nucleotides: TGCAGCGCTGGCGGAGGGACAGGGCAGGAGCAGTTCTTC. The chain combines TRBV29-1 with TRBJ2-1, with 9 bases that match TRBD1. V shed 7 bases, J shed 10 bases, and the junction held 11 bases outside the gene matches. Germline V gene lookup returns CDR1 SQVTM and CDR2 ANQGSEA. The CDR3 spans 13 residues.

This chain joins TRBV15 and TRBJ2-2, with 7 bases fitting TRBD1. Germline V lookup: CDR1 LNHNV, CDR2 YYDKDF (reference sequence). This CDR3 has 16 residues. After removal of 3 bases from V and 3 bases from J, the junction contained 7 bases not matched to a gene. The CDR3 region has the DNA TGTGCCACCAGCAGGTACAGGGGTTACTACACCGGGGAGCTGTTTTTT. Amino acid sequence: CATSRYRGYYTGELFF.